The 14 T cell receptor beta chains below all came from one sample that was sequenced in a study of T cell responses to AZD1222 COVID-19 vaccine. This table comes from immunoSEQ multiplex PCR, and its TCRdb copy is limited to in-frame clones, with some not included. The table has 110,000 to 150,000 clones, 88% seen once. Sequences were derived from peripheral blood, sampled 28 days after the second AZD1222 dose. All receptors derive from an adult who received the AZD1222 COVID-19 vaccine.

CDR3 nucleotide sequence: TGTGCCAGCAGCTTCAACTCCGAACCCGGGGAGCTGTTTTTT. Protein product: CASSFNSEPGELFF. The chain joins TRBV9 to TRBJ2-2; the D is unclear. This CDR3 is built from 14 residues. The V gene lost 4 bases and the J gene lost 6 bases, with 13 bases spanning the gap. Germline V gene data show CDR1 as SGDLS and CDR2 as YYNGEE.

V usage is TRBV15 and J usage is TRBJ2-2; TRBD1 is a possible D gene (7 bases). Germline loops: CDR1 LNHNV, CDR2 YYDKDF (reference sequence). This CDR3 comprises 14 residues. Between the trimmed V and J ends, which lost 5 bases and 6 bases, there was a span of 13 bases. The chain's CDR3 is CATSGLQGSGELFF. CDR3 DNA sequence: TGTGCCACCAGCGGACTACAGGGGTCCGGGGAGCTGTTTTTT.

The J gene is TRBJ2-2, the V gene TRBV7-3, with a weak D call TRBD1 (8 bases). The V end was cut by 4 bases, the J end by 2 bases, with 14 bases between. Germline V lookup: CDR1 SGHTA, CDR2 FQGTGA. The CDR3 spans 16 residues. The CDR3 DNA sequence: TGTGCCAGCAGCTCACAGGGGGGGATAAACACCGGGGAGCTGTTTTTT. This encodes CASSSQGGINTGELFF.

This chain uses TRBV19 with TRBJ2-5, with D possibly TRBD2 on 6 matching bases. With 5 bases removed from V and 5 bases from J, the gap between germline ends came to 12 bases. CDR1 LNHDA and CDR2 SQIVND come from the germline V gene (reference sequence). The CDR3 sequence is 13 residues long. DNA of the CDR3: TGTGCCAGTAGTGATAACCGGGGGGAGACCCAGTACTTC. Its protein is CASSDNRGETQYF. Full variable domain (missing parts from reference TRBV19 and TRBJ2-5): DGGITQSPKYLFRKEGQNVTLSCEQNLNHDAMYWYRQDPGQGLRLIYYSQIVNDFQKGDIAEGYSVSREKKESFPLTVTSAQKNPTAFYLCASSDNRGETQYFGPGTRLLVL.

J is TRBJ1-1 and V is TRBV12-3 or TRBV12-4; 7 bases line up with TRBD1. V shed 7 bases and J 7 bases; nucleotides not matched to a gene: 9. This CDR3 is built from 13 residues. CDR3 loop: CASTTRRTGEAFF. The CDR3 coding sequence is TGTGCCAGCACCACCCGGAGGACAGGTGAAGCTTTCTTT.

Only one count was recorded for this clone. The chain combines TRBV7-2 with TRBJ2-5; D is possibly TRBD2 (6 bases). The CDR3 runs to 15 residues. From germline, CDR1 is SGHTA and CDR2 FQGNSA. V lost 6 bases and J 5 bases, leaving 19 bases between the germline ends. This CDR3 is CASSHPGRDGETQYF. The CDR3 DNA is TGTGCCAGCAGTCACCCGGGGCGGGATGGGGAGACCCAGTACTTC.

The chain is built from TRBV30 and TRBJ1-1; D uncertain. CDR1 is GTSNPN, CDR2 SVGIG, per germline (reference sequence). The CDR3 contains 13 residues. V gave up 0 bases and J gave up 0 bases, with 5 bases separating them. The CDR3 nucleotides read TGTGCCTGGAGTGTAGGGATGAACACTGAAGCTTTCTTT. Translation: CAWSVGMNTEAFF.

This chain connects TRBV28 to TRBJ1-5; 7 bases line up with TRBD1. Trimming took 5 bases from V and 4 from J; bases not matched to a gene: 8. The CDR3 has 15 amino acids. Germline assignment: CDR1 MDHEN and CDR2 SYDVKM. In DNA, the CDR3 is TGTGCCAGCAGTCCGGGACAGCCGACAAATCAGCCCCAGCATTTT. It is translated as CASSPGQPTNQPQHF.

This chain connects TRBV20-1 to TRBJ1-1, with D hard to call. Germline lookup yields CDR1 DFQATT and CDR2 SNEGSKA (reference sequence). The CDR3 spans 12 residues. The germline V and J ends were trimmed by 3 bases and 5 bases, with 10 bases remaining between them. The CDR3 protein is CSASMLGTEAFF. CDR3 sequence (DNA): TGCAGTGCTAGTATGTTGGGGACTGAAGCTTTCTTT.

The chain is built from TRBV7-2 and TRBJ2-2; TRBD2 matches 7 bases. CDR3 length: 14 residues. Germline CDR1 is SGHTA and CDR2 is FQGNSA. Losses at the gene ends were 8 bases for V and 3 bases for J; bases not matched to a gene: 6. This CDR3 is CASGRGGYTGELFF. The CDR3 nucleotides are TGTGCCAGCGGCCGCGGGGGTTACACCGGGGAGCTGTTTTTT.

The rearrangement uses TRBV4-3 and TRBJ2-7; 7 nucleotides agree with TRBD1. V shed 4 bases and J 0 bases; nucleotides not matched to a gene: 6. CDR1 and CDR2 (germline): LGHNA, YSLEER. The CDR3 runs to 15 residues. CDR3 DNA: TGCGCCAGCAGCCTTGACCGGGACAGCTCCTACGAGCAGTACTTC. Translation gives CASSLDRDSSYEQYF.

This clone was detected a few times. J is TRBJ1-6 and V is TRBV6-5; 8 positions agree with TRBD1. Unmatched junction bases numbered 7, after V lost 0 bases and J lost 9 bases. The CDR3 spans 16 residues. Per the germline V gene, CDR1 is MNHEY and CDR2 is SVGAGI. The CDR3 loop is CASSYSSQGGFSPLHF. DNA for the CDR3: TGTGCCAGCAGTTACTCGTCACAGGGGGGTTTTTCACCCCTCCACTTT.

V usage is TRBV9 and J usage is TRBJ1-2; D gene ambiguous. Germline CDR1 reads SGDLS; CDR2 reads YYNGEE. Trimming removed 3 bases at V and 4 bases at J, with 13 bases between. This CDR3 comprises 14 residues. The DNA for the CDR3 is TGTGCCAGCAGCGAGTGGGAAGGTAGCTATGGCTACACCTTC. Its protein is CASSEWEGSYGYTF.

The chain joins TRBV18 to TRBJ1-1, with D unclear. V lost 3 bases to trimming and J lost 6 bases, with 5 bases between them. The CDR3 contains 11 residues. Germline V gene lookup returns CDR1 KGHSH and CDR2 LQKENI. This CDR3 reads CASSPESEAFF. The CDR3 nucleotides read TGTGCCAGCTCACCGGAGTCTGAAGCTTTCTTT.